What follows are 9 T cell receptor beta chains derived from one specimen sequenced in a study of siplizumab effects on memory and regulatory T cells. The protocol was immunoSEQ multiplex PCR, while the TCRdb copy is restricted to in-frame clones and leaves out a portion. The sample comprises 100,000 or so clones, 92% of which are singletons, and around 1.1% rests with the top ten. What was sequenced was CD4+ T cells sorted from blood. These receptors came from a human donor in good health.

The CDR3, as DNA: TGCAGCGTTGCACAGGGGGACCAGCCCCAGCATTTT. Its protein product is CSVAQGDQPQHF. The V gene is TRBV29-1, the J gene TRBJ1-5, with TRBD1 identical over 8 bases. This CDR3 has 12 residues. Germline CDR1 is SQVTM and CDR2 is ANQGSEA. Germline trimming cut 4 bases from V and 7 bases from J; bases unmatched to any gene: 3.

V and J are TRBV7-3 and TRBJ1-1; D is uncertain. This CDR3 has 15 residues. V was pared by 5 bases and J by 0 bases, with 13 bases between. CDR1 and CDR2 (germline): SGHTA, FQGTGA. CDR3 region: CASSPHGPMNTEAFF. The CDR3 nucleotides are TGTGCCAGCAGCCCTCATGGCCCCATGAACACTGAAGCTTTCTTT.

The V gene is TRBV13, the J gene TRBJ2-6; TRBD1 or TRBD2 may be the D gene (5 bases each). Trimming left V 5 bases short and J 4 bases short, with 15 bases between. The V gene's germline CDR1 is PRHDT and CDR2 FYEKMQ (reference sequence). This CDR3 comprises 16 residues. CDR3 sequence: CASSPGTASGANVLTF. CDR3 bases: TGTGCCAGCAGCCCCGGGACCGCCTCGGGGGCCAACGTCCTGACTTTC.

This chain links TRBV7-8 with TRBJ1-1; 7 bases match TRBD1. The V gene end was trimmed by 5 bases and the J gene end by 2 bases; junction bases not matched to a gene: 11. The CDR3 is 16 amino acids. CDR1 is SGHVS, CDR2 FQNEAQ, per germline. CDR3 nucleotides: TGTGCCAGCAGCCCAAGAACGGGACAGATCAACACTGAAGCTTTCTTT. Translated, it gives CASSPRTGQINTEAFF.

The J gene is TRBJ2-2, the V gene TRBV7-9, with TRBD2 matching 8 bases. V shed 6 bases, J shed 6 bases, and the junction held 6 bases outside the gene matches. CDR3 length: 14 residues. Germline CDR1 reads SEHNR; CDR2 reads FQNEAQ (reference sequence). CDR3 protein: CASRPPAGAGELFF. The CDR3 DNA reads as TGTGCCAGCAGGCCGCCAGCGGGAGCCGGGGAGCTGTTTTTT. Together with reference TRBV7-9 and TRBJ2-2, the CDR3 gives the full variable domain: DTGVSQNPRHKITKRGQNVTFRCDPISEHNRLYWYRQTLGQGPEFLTYFQNEAQLEKSRLLSDRFSAERPKGSFSTLEIQRTEQGDSAMYLCASRPPAGAGELFFGEGSRLTVL.

This chain uses TRBV27 with TRBJ1-5; 7 bases fit TRBD1. The germline V gene has CDR1 MNHEY and CDR2 SMNVEV (reference sequence). This CDR3 contains 15 residues. V was clipped by 3 bases and J by 7 bases; unmatched bases: 9. CDR3 in DNA: TGTGCCAGCAGTTTGGTGAGGGGGCAGGGACAGCCCCAGCATTTT. Residues: CASSLVRGQGQPQHF.

J is TRBJ2-1 and V is TRBV11-3; 9 bases match TRBD2. The CDR3 runs 17 residues. Per the germline V gene, CDR1 is SGHNT and CDR2 is YENEEA. Germline trimming cut 1 base from V and 3 bases from J; bases unmatched to any gene: 7. This CDR3 is CASSLGVAGDDYNEQFF. CDR3 in DNA: TGTGCCAGCAGCTTAGGGGTAGCGGGAGATGACTACAATGAGCAGTTCTTC.

This chain joins TRBV6-5 and TRBJ2-4; D is perhaps TRBD1 or TRBD2 (5 bases each). With 4 bases removed from V and 1 base from J, the gap between germline ends came to 14 bases. CDR1 is MNHEY, CDR2 SVGAGI, per germline. This CDR3 contains 16 residues. CDR3 region: CASSWGPGRAKNIQYF. In DNA, the CDR3 is TGTGCCAGCAGTTGGGGACCGGGACGGGCCAAAAACATTCAGTACTTC.

V is TRBV6-1 and J is TRBJ1-5; D gene ambiguous. V gave up 6 bases and J gave up 7 bases, with 13 bases separating them. Germline CDR1 and CDR2: MNHNS and SASEGT. The CDR3 spans 13 residues. The CDR3 DNA reads TGTGCCAGCAGCGAAATCCAAGGACAGCCCCAGCATTTT. This codes for CASSEIQGQPQHF.